Each of the 21 T cell receptor beta chains below was sequenced from the same sample in a study of regulatory T cells in long-lasting Graves disease. In building TCR beta libraries, iRepertoire HTBI primers were used together with Arm-PCR of CDR3 regions. TCRdb fed the multiplex PCR reads into MiXCR, producing one record per CDR3 protein. Of roughly 500,000 distinct CDR3 sequences listed, 13% are singletons. Time point specified: newly diagnosed GD, antithyroid drugs for less than 3 months. PBMC RNA served as the TCR library source. These data were also filed under a second study, of T cells in Graves' hyperthyroidism and ophthalmopathy.

The sample in question was peripheral blood mononuclear cells (PBMCs), obtained at new diagnosis, from a patient treated with antithyroid drugs. Receptor source: a man in his thirties or forties with Graves disease.

The chain has TRBV5-4 and TRBJ2-1; 16 nucleotides align to TRBD2. CDR3 length: 18 amino acids. Germline V gene data show CDR1 as SGHNT and CDR2 as YYREEE (reference sequence). Unmatched junction bases numbered 4, after V lost 4 bases and J lost 0 bases. Here the CDR3 reads CASSRGTSGRASYNEQFF. The CDR3 region has the DNA TGTGCCAGCAGCCGAGGGACTAGCGGGAGGGCCTCCTACAATGAGCAGTTCTTC.

This clonotype was observed many times. V usage is TRBV12-3 or TRBV12-4 and J usage is TRBJ1-2; 9 bases match TRBD1. CDR3 length: 14 amino acids. V lost 4 bases and J lost 7; bases outside the gene matches: 7. The CDR3 DNA reads as TGTGCCAGCAGTTATGGGACAGGGATCGTTGGCTACACCTTC. Translation: CASSYGTGIVGYTF.

This clonotype was recorded at least ten times. The genes are TRBV6-1 and TRBJ2-1, with 13 nucleotides matching TRBD2. This CDR3 region has 14 residues. V shed 4 bases, J shed 9 bases, and the junction held 3 bases outside the gene matches. CDR1 is MNHNS and CDR2 is SASEGT in the germline V gene. The CDR3 region is CASSGTSGSGEQFF. The CDR3 DNA reads as TGTGCCAGCAGTGGGACTAGCGGGAGTGGTGAGCAGTTCTTC.

This clonotype was counted a few times. The chain uses TRBV20-1 and TRBJ2-1, with D perhaps TRBD1 (6 bases). V was clipped by 5 bases and J by 9 bases, with 17 bases between them. This CDR3 region has 13 residues. Germline V gene data show CDR1 as DFQATT and CDR2 as SNEGSKA (reference sequence). Here the CDR3 reads CSALRYRVGEQFF. CDR3 in DNA: TGCAGTGCTCTTCGCTACAGGGTCGGTGAGCAGTTCTTC.

This chain links TRBV7-9 with TRBJ2-3; a weak D match, TRBD2 (5 bases). The germline CDR1 and CDR2 sequences are SEHNR and FQNEAQ (reference sequence). Trimming took 2 bases from V and 2 from J, leaving 14 bases between them. CDR3 length: 16 amino acids. In DNA, the CDR3 is TGTGCCAGCAGCTTAATACTAAGCGGAGTCACAGATACGCAGTATTTT. Protein product: CASSLILSGVTDTQYF.

Notes on this clonotype: A much larger clone lies a single base off, so this may be a read error. The CDR3 bases are TGTGCCGGCAGTGGAGGGGCCAACGTCCTGACTTTC. This translates into CAGSGGANVLTF. The chain recombines TRBV27 with TRBJ2-6; D remains unclear. Germline loops: CDR1 MNHEY, CDR2 SMNVEV (reference sequence). The CDR3 sequence is 12 residues long.

This clonotype was seen ten or more times. The chain couples TRBV19 to TRBJ2-5, with a tentative D call TRBD1 (6 bases). Trimming took 9 bases from V and 0 from J, leaving 11 bases between them. Germline CDR1 reads LNHDA; CDR2 reads SQIVND (reference sequence). The CDR3 loop spans 13 amino acids. CDR3 bases: TGTGCCAGCTCGGGACAAAACCAAGAGACCCAGTACTTC. This encodes CASSGQNQETQYF.

As concerns this clonotype: A read error is possible here, since a much larger clone lies one base away. This chain links TRBV20-1 with TRBJ2-3; D is undetermined. The length of the CDR3 is 13 residues. Germline V gene data show CDR1 as DFQATT and CDR2 as SNEGSKA (reference sequence). V was cut by 8 bases and J by 1 base, with 13 bases left in between. In nucleotides, the CDR3 is TGCAGTACCCCAGACCGGGGCACAGATACGCAGTATTTT. Residues: CSTPDRGTDTQYF.

This clonotype was detected many times. CDR3 DNA sequence: TGTGCCAGCAGTGGGGGGTTGGAGGGGCCCTCCTACGAGCAGTACTTC. It yields the protein CASSGGLEGPSYEQYF. The chain is built from TRBV2 and TRBJ2-7, with a tentative D call TRBD2 (6 bases). V lost 4 bases to trimming and J lost 0 bases, with 16 bases between them. Germline CDR1 and CDR2: SNHLY and FYNNEI. The CDR3 is 16 residues long.

This clonotype turned up a few times. This chain uses TRBV11-2 with TRBJ1-2; possible D gene TRBD1, 6 bases. Trimming removed 5 bases from V and 0 bases from J, with 19 bases in between. There are 17 residues in the CDR3. CDR1 is SGHAT, CDR2 FQNNGV, per germline. The CDR3 DNA reads as TGTGCCAGCAGCCCCACATTGAGGGGGGCCTCTAACTATGGCTACACCTTC. This translates into CASSPTLRGASNYGYTF.

As concerns this clonotype: A much larger clone differs by one base, so this may be a read error. This chain uses TRBV5-1 with TRBJ2-3; D perhaps matches TRBD1 (6 bases). This CDR3 is built from 19 residues. Looked up from germline, CDR1 is SGHRS and CDR2 is YFSETQ. Between the trimmed V and J ends, which lost 5 bases and 5 bases, there was a span of 30 bases. The CDR3 reads CASSVVTGLVGQLQDTQYF. CDR3 nucleotide sequence: TGCGCCAGCAGTGTTGTTACCGGTCTGGTGGGACAATTACAAGATACGCAGTATTTT.

This clonotype was counted many times. This sequence joins TRBV2 and TRBJ1-6; D may be TRBD1 (5 bases). The V end lost 4 bases, the J end lost 11 bases, and 12 bases lay between the germline ends. Per the germline V gene, CDR1 is SNHLY and CDR2 is FYNNEI. The CDR3 is made up of 13 amino acids. CDR3 bases: TGTGCCAGCAGTGTCTCCGGGACCCCACCCCTCCACTTT. Amino acids: CASSVSGTPPLHF.

This rearrangement joins TRBV28 to TRBJ2-5; possibly TRBD1 for D (6 bases). Between the trimmed V and J ends, which lost 3 bases and 5 bases, there was a span of 10 bases. Germline V gene lookup returns CDR1 MDHEN and CDR2 SYDVKM. The CDR3 covers 13 residues. The CDR3 DNA is TGTGCCAGCAGTTTTCAGGGGTTCGAGACCCAGTACTTC. Its translation is CASSFQGFETQYF.

This clonotype was counted only a few times. CDR3: CASSQERHSGANVLTF. CDR3 nucleotide sequence: TGTGCCAGCAGCCAAGAACGGCACTCTGGGGCCAACGTCCTGACTTTC. The chain uses TRBV14 and TRBJ2-6; D remains ambiguous. Per the germline V gene, CDR1 is SGHDN and CDR2 is FVKESK. Trimming took off 0 bases at V and 0 bases at J, with 6 bases between the two ends. The CDR3 runs 16 residues. The whole variable domain, filled in from reference TRBV14 and TRBJ2-6, reads EAGVTQFPSHSVIEKGQTVTLRCDPISGHDNLYWYRRVMGKEIKFLLHFVKESKQDESGMPNNRFLAERTGGTYSTLKVQPAELEDSGVYFCASSQERHSGANVLTFGAGSRLTVL.

This chain connects TRBV14 to TRBJ2-1; no reliable D call. V was shortened by 3 bases and J by 4 bases, with 16 bases between the two germline ends. From germline, CDR1 is SGHDN and CDR2 FVKESK. The CDR3 runs 16 residues. The CDR3 protein is CASSQGRSPSYNEQFF. For the CDR3, the DNA is TGTGCCAGCAGCCAGGGAAGATCCCCTTCGTACAATGAGCAGTTCTTC.

This clonotype has a count of ten or more. The CDR3 DNA reads TGTGCCAGCAGCTTAGGAGGGACAGGCGGTAACTATGGCTACACCTTC. Amino acids: CASSLGGTGGNYGYTF. The chain uses TRBV7-2 and TRBJ1-2; TRBD1 aligns across 8 bases. Germline V gives CDR1 SGHTA, CDR2 FQGNSA. The junction had 5 bases not matched to a gene; V was cut back by 1 base and J by 1 base. The CDR3 is 16 residues long.

This clonotype was counted at least ten times. The chain uses TRBV20-1 and TRBJ2-5, with 7 bases identical to TRBD2. V lost 3 bases and J lost 5; bases outside the gene matches: 3. There are 12 residues in the CDR3. The germline CDR1 and CDR2 sequences are DFQATT and SNEGSKA (reference sequence). Written as DNA, the CDR3 is TGCAGTGCTAGGCCGGGGGGTGAGACCCAGTACTTC. Translation gives CSARPGGETQYF.

This clonotype has a count of ten or more. The chain carries TRBV2 and TRBJ1-6; 7 positions match TRBD1. With 1 base clipped from V and 6 bases from J, the junction kept 6 bases outside the gene matches. This CDR3 has 16 amino acids. The germline CDR1 and CDR2 sequences are SNHLY and FYNNEI. In nucleotides, the CDR3 is TGTGCCAGCAGTGAAGGACAGGGAATTGGTAATTCACCCCTCCACTTT. Encoded protein: CASSEGQGIGNSPLHF.

This clonotype was counted ten times or more. The V gene is TRBV7-9, the J gene TRBJ2-7; unclear D gene. V lost 6 bases, J lost 11 bases, and 17 bases lay in between. Germline values: CDR1 SEHNR, CDR2 FQNEAQ (reference sequence). This CDR3 has 12 residues. The CDR3 protein is CASSRDGPVEYF. The DNA for the CDR3 is TGTGCCAGCAGTAGAGATGGCCCCGTGGAGTACTTC. Based on the CDR3 plus reference TRBV7-9 and TRBJ2-7, the full variable domain is DTGVSQNPRHKITKRGQNVTFRCDPISEHNRLYWYRQTLGQGPEFLTYFQNEAQLEKSRLLSDRFSAERPKGSFSTLEIQRTEQGDSAMYLCASSRDGPVEYFGPGTRLTVT.

This clonotype was picked up many times. The J gene is TRBJ2-3, the V gene TRBV7-2, with 8 bases identical to TRBD2. Germline CDR1 SGHTA, CDR2 FQGNSA. The CDR3 has 16 amino acids. V lost 7 bases and J lost 0; bases outside the gene matches: 9. The CDR3 spells CASTRVASGSTDTQYF. Written as DNA, the CDR3 is TGTGCCAGCACCCGGGTAGCTAGCGGGAGCACAGATACGCAGTATTTT.

The V gene is TRBV7-8, the J gene TRBJ2-3, with 13 positions matching TRBD2. V lost 1 base and J lost 2; bases outside the gene matches: 9. There are 19 residues in the CDR3. Per germline, CDR1 SGHVS and CDR2 FQNEAQ. This chain's CDR3 is CASSLGGLAGAWDTDTQYF. CDR3 nucleotides: TGTGCCAGCAGCTTAGGCGGACTAGCGGGGGCCTGGGACACAGATACGCAGTATTTT.